Detailed here is one T cell receptor beta chain. The data derive from a study of blood T cell repertoires in COVID-19. Authors' processing steps: Amplification with reference gene primers provided the estimates of nucleated cell counts. Clones were read by immunoSEQ multiplex PCR, and TCRdb kept only the in-frame ones, dropping some. V and J calls and clone size follow that table, whereas D and trimming were derived from the DNA. The repertoire holds 360,000 or so clones, with around 90% as singletons. This CDR3 region has 13 residues. With 5 bases removed from V and 1 base from J, the gap between germline ends came to 8 bases. Germline V gene sequence: CDR1 MNHEY, CDR2 SVGAGI.

The sample taken for sequencing was peripheral blood. The rearrangement uses TRBV6-5 and TRBJ1-1; tentatively, D is TRBD1 (6 bases). The clonotype originates from a woman in her fifties or sixties with COVID-19, enrolled during active disease. The CDR3 bases are TGTGCCAGCAGTAAGACAGGGAACACTGAAGCTTTCTTT. Translated: CASSKTGNTEAFF.